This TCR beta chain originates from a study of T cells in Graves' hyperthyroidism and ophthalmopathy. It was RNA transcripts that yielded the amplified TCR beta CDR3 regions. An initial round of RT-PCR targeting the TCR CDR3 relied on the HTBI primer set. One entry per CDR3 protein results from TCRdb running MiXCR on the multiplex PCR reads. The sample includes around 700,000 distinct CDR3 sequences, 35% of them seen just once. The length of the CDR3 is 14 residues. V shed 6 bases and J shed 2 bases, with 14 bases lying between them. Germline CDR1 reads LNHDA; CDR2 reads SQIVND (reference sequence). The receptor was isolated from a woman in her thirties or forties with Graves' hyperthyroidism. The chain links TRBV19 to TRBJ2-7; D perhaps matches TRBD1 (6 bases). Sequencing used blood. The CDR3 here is CASRDRGETYEQYF. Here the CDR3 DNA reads TGTGCCAGTAGGGACAGAGGGGAGACCTACGAGCAGTACTTC.